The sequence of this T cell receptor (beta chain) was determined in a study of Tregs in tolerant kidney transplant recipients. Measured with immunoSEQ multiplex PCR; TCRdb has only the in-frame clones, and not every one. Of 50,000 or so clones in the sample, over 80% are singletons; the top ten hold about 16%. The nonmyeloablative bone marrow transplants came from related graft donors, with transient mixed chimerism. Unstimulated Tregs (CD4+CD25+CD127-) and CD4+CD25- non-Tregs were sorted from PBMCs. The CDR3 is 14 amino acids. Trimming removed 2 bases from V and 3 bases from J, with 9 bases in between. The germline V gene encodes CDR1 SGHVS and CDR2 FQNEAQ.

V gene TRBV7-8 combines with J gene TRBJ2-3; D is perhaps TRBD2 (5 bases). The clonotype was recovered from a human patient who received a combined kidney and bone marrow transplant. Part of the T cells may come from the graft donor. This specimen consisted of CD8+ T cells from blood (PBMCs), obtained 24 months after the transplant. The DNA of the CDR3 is TGTGCCAGCAGCTTAACGGGGTTGACAGATACGCAGTATTTT. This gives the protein CASSLTGLTDTQYF.